Here is one T cell receptor beta chain with its context. Its antigen is as yet unknown. Data came from immunoSEQ multiplex PCR; TCRdb stores just in-frame clones and leaves some out. The sample holds more than 75,000 clones, 85% to 95% seen once. The sample is drawn from a study of cytomegalovirus exposure and HLA in healthy donors. Study-wide results and caveats: Clusters of TCRs from the first cohort tended to co-occur in the 90 to 150 validation repertoires (as a later analysis found). Specificity of three CMV-associated chains for CMV antigens was verified in vitro. Usually a TCR sequence was rare, but some public TCRs were found in many donors. Overall, roughly 170 TCR beta chains were annotated as cytomegalovirus-associated.

V dropped 6 bases and J dropped 4 bases, with 18 bases sitting between them. This CDR3 comprises 15 residues. CDR1 LNHDA and CDR2 SQIVND come from the germline V gene (reference sequence). The sequenced sample was PBMCs. The genes are TRBV19 and TRBJ1-2; the D gene is possibly TRBD1 (6 bases). The receptor was isolated from a man aged 18 to 30 in good health and CMV-seronegative. The CDR3 protein is CASRSTGIGLYGYTF. In nucleotides, the CDR3 is TGTGCCAGTAGATCCACAGGGATTGGCCTCTATGGCTACACCTTC. Full variable domain (missing parts from reference TRBV19 and TRBJ1-2): DGGITQSPKYLFRKEGQNVTLSCEQNLNHDAMYWYRQDPGQGLRLIYYSQIVNDFQKGDIAEGYSVSREKKESFPLTVTSAQKNPTAFYLCASRSTGIGLYGYTFGSGTRLTVV.